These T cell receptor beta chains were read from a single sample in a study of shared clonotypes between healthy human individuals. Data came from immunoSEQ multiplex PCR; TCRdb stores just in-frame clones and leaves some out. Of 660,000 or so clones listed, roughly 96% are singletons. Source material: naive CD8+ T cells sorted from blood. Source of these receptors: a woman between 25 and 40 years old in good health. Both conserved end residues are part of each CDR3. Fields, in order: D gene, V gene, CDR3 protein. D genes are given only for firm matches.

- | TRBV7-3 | CASSLVRRDGTYEQYF
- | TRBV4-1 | CASSHPGVEQYF
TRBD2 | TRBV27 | CASSLSGGAGDNEQFF
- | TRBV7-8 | CASSLGRNTEAFF
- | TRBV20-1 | CSAKVGNIQYF
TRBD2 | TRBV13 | CASSFVTSGRNEQFF
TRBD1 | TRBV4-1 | CASSQIGQGMNTEAFF
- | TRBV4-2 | CASSGAGWAEQYF
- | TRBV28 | CASQSAGYNEQFF
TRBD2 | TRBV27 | CASSPGLGQYNEQFF
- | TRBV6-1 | CASSEASASTDTQYF
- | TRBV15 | CATSRDLGIYGYTF
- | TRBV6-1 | CATWQFEQYF
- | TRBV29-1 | CSVWPGESWGYTF
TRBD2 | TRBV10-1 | CASSESRAGGGEQYF
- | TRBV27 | CASSKAGLGTEAFF
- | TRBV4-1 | CASSQDMATAPRDGTTCYTF
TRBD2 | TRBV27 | CASSLRLAGVDTQYF
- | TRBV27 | CASSLQAESTDTQYF
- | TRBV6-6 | CASSGVSGNTIYF
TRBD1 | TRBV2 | CASSGQGVSSANEKLFF
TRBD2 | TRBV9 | CASSSGTYEQYF
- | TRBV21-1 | CASSKGGVPTGVWCEQYF
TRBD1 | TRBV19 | CASSMGQLMYF
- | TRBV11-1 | CASSPVGRTNNEQFF
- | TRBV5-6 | CASSLMGETQYF